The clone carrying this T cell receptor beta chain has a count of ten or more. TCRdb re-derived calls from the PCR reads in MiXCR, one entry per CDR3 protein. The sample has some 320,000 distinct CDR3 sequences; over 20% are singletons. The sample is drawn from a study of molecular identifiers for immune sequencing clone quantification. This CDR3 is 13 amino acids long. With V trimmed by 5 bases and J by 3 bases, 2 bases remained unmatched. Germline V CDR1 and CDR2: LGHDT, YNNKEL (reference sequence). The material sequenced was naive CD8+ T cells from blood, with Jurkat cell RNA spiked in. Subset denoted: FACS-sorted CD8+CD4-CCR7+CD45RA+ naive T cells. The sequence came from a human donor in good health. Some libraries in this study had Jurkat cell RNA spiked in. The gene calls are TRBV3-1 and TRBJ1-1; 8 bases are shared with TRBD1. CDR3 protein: CASSSGGHTEAFF. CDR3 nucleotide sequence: TGTGCCAGCAGCTCAGGGGGCCACACTGAAGCTTTCTTT.